The 19 T cell receptor beta chains given below trace back to one sample, sequenced in a study of blood T cell repertoires in COVID-19. Profiled with immunoSEQ multiplex PCR; TCRdb holds only in-frame clones, not every one. Of 150,000 to 200,000 clones listed, more than 75% are singletons. Material for sequencing was PBMCs or T cells enriched from blood (not recorded which). The source is a woman aged 50 to 60 with acute COVID-19.

The rearrangement uses TRBV27 and TRBJ2-5, with a tentative D call TRBD1 (5 bases). CDR1 is MNHEY and CDR2 is SMNVEV in the germline V gene (reference sequence). The CDR3 is made up of 15 amino acids. Trimming cost V 1 base and J 2 bases, with 11 bases left between them. CDR3 coding DNA: TGTGCCAGCAGTTTATTGGGCGGACAACAAGAGACCCAGTACTTC. Protein sequence: CASSLLGGQQETQYF.

The V gene is TRBV28, the J gene TRBJ1-1, with 7 nucleotides matching TRBD1. Germline lookup yields CDR1 MDHEN and CDR2 SYDVKM. V lost 6 bases and J lost 8; bases outside the gene matches: 3. The CDR3 extends over 11 amino acids. The CDR3 is CASSVRGEAFF. The CDR3 coding sequence is TGTGCCAGCAGCGTCAGGGGGGAAGCTTTCTTT. The full variable domain, completed using reference TRBV28 and TRBJ1-1, is DVKVTQSSRYLVKRTGEKVFLECVQDMDHENMFWYRQDPGLGLRLIYFSYDVKMKEKGDIPEGYSVSREKKERFSLILESASTNQTSMYLCASSVRGEAFFGQGTRLTVV.

The V and J genes are TRBV7-6 and TRBJ2-5; possible D gene TRBD1, 5 bases. Per the germline V gene, CDR1 is SGHVS and CDR2 is FNYEAQ. The CDR3 runs 17 residues. Trimming took off 4 bases at V and 1 base at J, with 19 bases between the two ends. The DNA for the CDR3 is TGTGCCAGCAGCTATAGGCTAACAGGTGGTCCCCAAGAGACCCAGTACTTC. Its translation: CASSYRLTGGPQETQYF.

This chain links TRBV2 with TRBJ1-5; no firm D call. This CDR3 spans 15 amino acids. V lost 6 bases to trimming and J lost 4 bases, with 16 bases between them. CDR1 and CDR2 (germline): SNHLY, FYNNEI. The CDR3 loop is CASRAGDNQNQPQHF. CDR3 nucleotide sequence: TGTGCCAGCAGGGCGGGAGACAACCAAAATCAGCCCCAGCATTTT.

The rearrangement joins TRBV19 to TRBJ1-1, with a weak D call TRBD1 (5 bases). V was shortened by 3 bases and J by 7 bases, with 15 bases between the two germline ends. The CDR3 is 14 amino acids. Germline lookup yields CDR1 LNHDA and CDR2 SQIVND (reference sequence). Here the CDR3 reads CASSMMGTRVEAFF. The CDR3 region has the DNA TGTGCCAGTAGTATGATGGGGACTAGGGTTGAAGCTTTCTTT.

This clone has a handful of counts. The chain carries TRBV3-1 (or the pseudogene TRBV3-2) and TRBJ1-2, with TRBD1 matching over 7 bases. CDR3 length: 14 amino acids. V trimming: 0 bases; J trimming: 12 bases; junction bases outside the gene matches: 10. Germline V gene sequence: CDR1 LGHDT, CDR2 YNNKEL (reference sequence). For the CDR3, the DNA is TGTGCCAGCAGCCAAGATCGAGGGACAGCTCTCCACACCTTC. It yields the protein CASSQDRGTALHTF.

The V and J genes are TRBV29-1 and TRBJ1-1, with D possibly TRBD1 on 6 matching bases. V was pared by 3 bases and J by 7 bases, with 9 bases between. Germline CDR1 and CDR2: SQVTM and ANQGSEA. This CDR3 is 11 amino acids long. The CDR3 DNA follows: TGCAGCGTTGAGCAGGGACATGAAGCTTTCTTT. This gives the protein CSVEQGHEAFF.

This clone occurred a few times. The chain uses TRBV11-3 and TRBJ1-6; 8 nucleotides match TRBD1. V lost 4 bases and J lost 9; bases outside the gene matches: 17. CDR1 is SGHNT and CDR2 is YENEEA in the germline V gene. The CDR3 totals 18 residues. The chain's CDR3 is CASSSPPGGRIWGSPLHF. CDR3 nucleotide sequence: TGTGCCAGCAGCTCCCCCCCAGGGGGCCGGATCTGGGGTTCACCCCTCCACTTT.

In its sample, this clone was seen a few times. The chain links TRBV21-1 to TRBJ2-7; TRBD2 reflects the table's D call only, with no check against the DNA. TRBV21-1 is given as a pseudogene. This CDR3 has 18 amino acids. CDR3 in DNA: TGTGCCAGCAGCAAAACGTGTCCAGCGGGGGGGACCGATAACGAGCAGTACGTC. This gives the protein CASSKTCPAGGTDNEQYV.

The chain employs TRBV4-1 and TRBJ2-1, with 7 bases matching TRBD2. The CDR3 consists of 16 residues. V gave up 5 bases and J gave up 2 bases; unmatched junction bases: 9. CDR1 and CDR2 (germline): MGHRA, YSYEKL. The CDR3 loop is CASSNTGDYPYNEQFF. CDR3 DNA sequence: TGCGCCAGCAGCAACACGGGGGACTATCCCTACAATGAGCAGTTCTTC.

This sequence joins TRBV14 and TRBJ2-2, with D unresolved. Germline V gene data show CDR1 as SGHDN and CDR2 as FVKESK. This CDR3 has 14 amino acids. Deletions cut 4 bases from V and 0 bases from J, with 6 bases between. Written as DNA, the CDR3 is TGTGCCAGCAGCCTCCTTACGAACACCGGGGAGCTGTTTTTT. Translated, it gives CASSLLTNTGELFF.

This clone was counted once. The V gene is TRBV7-8, the J gene TRBJ2-5, with TRBD1 as a possible D gene (5 bases). Trimming removed 5 bases from V and 4 bases from J, with 20 bases in between. Germline loops: CDR1 SGHVS, CDR2 FQNEAQ. The CDR3 spans 16 residues. The CDR3: CASSGHRAPRSETQYF. The DNA for the CDR3 is TGTGCCAGCAGCGGACATCGGGCCCCCAGGTCAGAGACCCAGTACTTC.

The chain links TRBV11-1 to TRBJ1-1; tentatively, D is TRBD1 (6 bases). V lost 8 bases to trimming and J lost 4 bases, with 14 bases between them. Germline V gene lookup returns CDR1 SGHAT and CDR2 FQDESV (reference sequence). This CDR3 spans 13 amino acids. CDR3 in amino acids: CASEIQGTTEAFF. In nucleotides, the CDR3 is TGTGCCAGCGAAATACAGGGAACCACTGAAGCTTTCTTT.

V is TRBV24-1 and J is TRBJ2-2, with D unclear. V dropped 3 bases and J dropped 6 bases, with 7 bases sitting between them. This CDR3 contains 13 residues. Germline V gene lookup returns CDR1 KGHDR and CDR2 SFDVKD. DNA of the CDR3: TGTGCCACCAGTGATCTATCCCCCGGGGAGCTGTTTTTT. Amino acids: CATSDLSPGELFF.

Concerning this clone: Other DNA sequences of this sample code for an identical CDR3. J is TRBJ1-2 and V is TRBV28; TRBD1 matches at 8 bases. Trimming at V came to 4 bases and at J to 8 bases, leaving 6 bases not matched to a gene. This CDR3 is 13 amino acids long. Looked up from germline, CDR1 is MDHEN and CDR2 is SYDVKM. The DNA of the CDR3 is TGTGCCAGCAGTTCAGGACAGGGTAGCGGCTACACCTTC. Its translation is CASSSGQGSGYTF.

The V call is TRBV7-9, the J call TRBJ1-1, with TRBD1 matching 10 bases. The V gene's germline CDR1 is SEHNR and CDR2 FQNEAQ (reference sequence). This CDR3 comprises 16 residues. Losses at the gene ends were 5 bases for V and 1 base for J; bases not matched to a gene: 7. The CDR3: CASSPRTGGKNTEAFF. The CDR3 region has the DNA TGTGCCAGCAGCCCCCGGACAGGGGGTAAGAACACTGAAGCTTTCTTT. The full variable domain, its missing parts supplied by reference TRBV7-9 and TRBJ1-1, is DTGVSQNPRHKITKRGQNVTFRCDPISEHNRLYWYRQTLGQGPEFLTYFQNEAQLEKSRLLSDRFSAERPKGSFSTLEIQRTEQGDSAMYLCASSPRTGGKNTEAFFGQGTRLTVV.

This chain joins TRBV7-3 and TRBJ2-2, with 7 bases fitting TRBD1. CDR3 size: 16 residues. Germline V lookup: CDR1 SGHTA, CDR2 FQGTGA. V was clipped by 3 bases and J by 4 bases; unmatched bases: 8. CDR3 bases: TGTGCCAGCAGCTTGTTCGGTACAGGGGTCACCGGGGAGCTGTTTTTT. Translation: CASSLFGTGVTGELFF.

V and J are TRBV18 and TRBJ2-5, with a possible D match to TRBD2 (6 bases). V was cut by 3 bases and J by 5 bases, with 10 bases left in between. The CDR3 runs 13 residues. Germline CDR1 KGHSH, CDR2 LQKENI. CDR3 DNA sequence: TGTGCCAGCTCACCTTACGCGGGGGAGACCCAGTACTTC. Amino acids: CASSPYAGETQYF.

This sequence joins TRBV7-2 and TRBJ1-3; no firm D call. Germline CDR1 is SGHTA and CDR2 is FQGNSA. The length of the CDR3 is 13 residues. V was pared by 1 base and J by 4 bases, with 5 bases between. CDR3 DNA: TGTGCCAGCAGCTTAGTCTTGGGAAACACCATATATTTT. Protein product: CASSLVLGNTIYF.